The T cell receptor (beta chain) under discussion was sequenced for a study of PD-1 blockade in classical Hodgkin lymphoma. General study findings and limits: The study found that TCR diversity rose significantly by C4D1 in CD4+ but not CD8+ cells. Baseline TCR diversity was reportedly lower in newly diagnosed patients than healthy donors.

Assay used: immunoSEQ multiplex PCR; TCRdb lists only in-frame clones, some missing. This sample has 89,000 or so clones, with around nine tenths found just once. Each of the patients experienced relapse following autologous stem cell transplantation, and their brentuximab vedotin exposure differed. As to this clone: Its antigen remains unknown.

CDR3 length: 15 amino acids. V lost 0 bases and J lost 2, with 12 bases in between. Per germline, CDR1 SGDLS and CDR2 YYNGEE. The clonotype was recovered from a human donor with classical Hodgkin lymphoma. The V and J genes are TRBV9 and TRBJ2-7; D gene uncertain. This material consisted of peripheral blood mononuclear cells (PBMCs), taken before the second cycle of nivolumab. CDR3 residues: CASSVGGSITYEQYF. The CDR3 DNA reads TGTGCCAGCAGCGTAGGGGGATCGATTACCTACGAGCAGTACTTC. The whole variable domain, remainder taken from reference TRBV9 and TRBJ2-7, is DSGVTQTPKHLITATGQRVTLRCSPRSGDLSVYWYQQSLDQGLQFLIQYYNGEERAKGNILERFSAQQFPDLHSELNLSSLELGDSALYFCASSVGGSITYEQYFGPGTRLTVT.